The present entry profiles one T cell receptor (beta chain) with its context. The antigen is not known. This sample is drawn from a study of human T cells and chemical hapten exposure. Study-wide context: Per-sample variation in TCR yield stemmed mainly from small pooled library volume differences. General observations from the study: Unchanged with DPC sensitization were TCRs above 1 in 1000 frequency.

Unique molecular identifiers were attached to individual cDNA molecules within the library. Using its own MiXCR run on the RACE reads, TCRdb lists one record per CDR3 protein. The table has about 380,000 distinct CDR3 sequences, just under 6.5% seen once. Trimming left V 5 bases short and J 0 bases short, with 13 bases between. This CDR3 has 16 residues. The time point was: patch test 2, 6 weeks after DPC sensitization. Noted treatment: therapeutic diphenylcyclopropenone sensitization with weekly scalp DPC. Phlebotomy was performed prior to application of every patch test. The chain employs TRBV12-3 or TRBV12-4 and TRBJ1-4; D gene ambiguous. Specimen: whole blood, collected in connection with sensitization to the hapten diphenylcyclopropenone (DPC). This TCR derives from a woman between 18 and 30 years old with alopecia areata. Some clones in this sample may be carry-over from other donors' samples. This chain's CDR3 is CASSPRAIATNEKLFF. CDR3 bases: TGTGCCAGCAGTCCCCGGGCGATCGCAACTAATGAAAAACTGTTTTTT.